Listed below are T cell receptor beta chains from one sample, sequenced in a study of PD-L1 blockade in urothelial cancer. Sequencing was performed with immunoSEQ multiplex PCR; in TCRdb, only in-frame clones are kept and a portion is missing. In the table there are 46,000 or so clones, nearly 90% of which are singletons. Sequenced here: PBMCs, sampled around atezolizumab (anti-PD-L1) treatment. The receptors here all came from a man aged 55-75 years with urothelial cancer. Each CDR3 is given with its conserved first and last residue. Each record gives: D gene, clone size, V gene, J gene, CDR3 DNA, CDR3 protein. The D gene is left open where the match is weak. Where a row states a size, it is once, few, many or the class of an expanded clone; other rows omit it.

D gene: TRBD2
clone size: -
V gene: TRBV5-4
J gene: TRBJ2-7
CDR3 DNA: TGTGCCAGCAGCTCGATGACTAGCGGGGGGGCCACAGGAGAGCAGTACTTC
CDR3 protein: CASSSMTSGGATGEQYF

D gene: -
clone size: -
V gene: TRBV30
J gene: TRBJ1-5
CDR3 DNA: TGTGCCTGGGAGACAGACAATCAGCCCCAGCATTTT
CDR3 protein: CAWETDNQPQHF

D gene: -
clone size: -
V gene: TRBV6-5
J gene: TRBJ2-7
CDR3 DNA: TGTGCCAGCACCTCAAGCCAGGGGGGCAAAGACGAGCAGTACTTC
CDR3 protein: CASTSSQGGKDEQYF

D gene: TRBD1
clone size: -
V gene: TRBV29-1
J gene: TRBJ2-3
CDR3 DNA: TGCAGCGCCCGACAGGGGGGGACAGATACGCAGTATTTT
CDR3 protein: CSARQGGTDTQYF

D gene: -
clone size: -
V gene: TRBV6-4
J gene: TRBJ1-1
CDR3 DNA: TGTGCCAGCAGCGCCGTCGGGGGTTCCCGTGAAGCTTTCTTT
CDR3 protein: CASSAVGGSREAFF

D gene: -
clone size: -
V gene: TRBV19
J gene: TRBJ2-7
CDR3 DNA: TGTGCCAGTAGTAAGGGATGGCCAGGGCCCTACGAGCAGTACTTC
CDR3 protein: CASSKGWPGPYEQYF

D gene: TRBD1
clone size: -
V gene: TRBV6-5
J gene: TRBJ1-2
CDR3 DNA: TGTGCCAGCAGTTACTCGATTACGTCAGGGGGTCGTGGCTACACCTTC
CDR3 protein: CASSYSITSGGRGYTF

D gene: TRBD2
clone size: -
V gene: TRBV9
J gene: TRBJ2-3
CDR3 DNA: TGTGCCAGCAGCGTAGTGATAGCGGGGGGGGTGGATACGCAGTATTTT
CDR3 protein: CASSVVIAGGVDTQYF

D gene: -
clone size: few
V gene: TRBV11-3
J gene: TRBJ2-3
CDR3 DNA: TGTGCCAGCAGCGACCGACAGGGGAGGGATGGCACAGATACGCAGTATTTT
CDR3 protein: CASSDRQGRDGTDTQYF

D gene: TRBD2
clone size: once
V gene: TRBV15
J gene: TRBJ2-7
CDR3 DNA: TGTGCCACCAGCAGAGATACAGCGGGGGGGCGGGAGCAGTACTTC
CDR3 protein: CATSRDTAGGREQYF

D gene: -
clone size: -
V gene: TRBV5-6
J gene: TRBJ1-4
CDR3 DNA: TGTGCCAGCAGCTTGTGGCCCGAGGGAGAGTTTTTT
CDR3 protein: CASSLWPEGEFF

D gene: TRBD1
clone size: -
V gene: TRBV7-6
J gene: TRBJ1-6
CDR3 DNA: TGTGCCAGCAGCCGACAGGGAGGTGGCTATAATTCACCCCTCCACTTT
CDR3 protein: CASSRQGGGYNSPLHF

D gene: -
clone size: -
V gene: TRBV19
J gene: TRBJ1-2
CDR3 DNA: TGTGCCAGTAGCACCGGGACTGCGCAGGGCTGGGGCTACACCTTC
CDR3 protein: CASSTGTAQGWGYTF

D gene: TRBD2
clone size: -
V gene: TRBV7-3
J gene: TRBJ2-5
CDR3 DNA: TGTGCCAGCAGCTTAGCGGGGGGTGGGGAGACCCAGTACTTC
CDR3 protein: CASSLAGGGETQYF

D gene: -
clone size: once
V gene: TRBV7-2
J gene: TRBJ1-1
CDR3 DNA: TGTGCCAGCAGCTTAGGGGGGACTAATGCGGCTTTCTTT
CDR3 protein: CASSLGGTNAAFF

D gene: TRBD1
clone size: -
V gene: TRBV11-2
J gene: TRBJ1-5
CDR3 DNA: TGTGCCAGCAGCAAAGGACAGGGTTTTAATCAGCCCCAGCATTTT
CDR3 protein: CASSKGQGFNQPQHF

D gene: TRBD1
clone size: -
V gene: TRBV29-1
J gene: TRBJ2-1
CDR3 DNA: TGCAGCGTTAACCGGGACAGGCTGAATGAGCAGTTCTTC
CDR3 protein: CSVNRDRLNEQFF

D gene: -
clone size: -
V gene: TRBV4-2
J gene: TRBJ1-2
CDR3 DNA: TGTGCCAGCAGCCAAGATGGGGGCAGGGACTATGGCTACACCTTC
CDR3 protein: CASSQDGGRDYGYTF

D gene: TRBD1
clone size: -
V gene: TRBV15
J gene: TRBJ2-1
CDR3 DNA: TGTGCCACCAGCAGGTTAGGGGGCTATGAGCAGTTCTTC
CDR3 protein: CATSRLGGYEQFF

D gene: TRBD2
clone size: once
V gene: TRBV5-6
J gene: TRBJ2-7
CDR3 DNA: TGTGCCAGCAGCCGCCCCCCGGGACTAGCGGTTTCCTACGAGCAGTACTTC
CDR3 protein: CASSRPPGLAVSYEQYF

D gene: TRBD2
clone size: -
V gene: TRBV27
J gene: TRBJ2-7
CDR3 DNA: TGTGCCAGCCGATCGGGACTAGCGGTCAGCGAGCAGTACTTC
CDR3 protein: CASRSGLAVSEQYF

D gene: TRBD1
clone size: -
V gene: TRBV18
J gene: TRBJ2-2
CDR3 DNA: TGTGCCAGCTCACCACGTTTGACAGGGGGTACCGGGGAGCTGTTTTTT
CDR3 protein: CASSPRLTGGTGELFF

D gene: -
clone size: few
V gene: TRBV5-1
J gene: TRBJ1-2
CDR3 DNA: TGCGCCAGCAGCTTGGATAGCCAGATTAACTATGGCTACACCTTC
CDR3 protein: CASSLDSQINYGYTF

D gene: -
clone size: -
V gene: TRBV2
J gene: TRBJ2-7
CDR3 DNA: TGTGCCAGCAGCTTAAACTACGAGCAGTACTTC
CDR3 protein: CASSLNYEQYF

D gene: -
clone size: -
V gene: TRBV11-2
J gene: TRBJ1-2
CDR3 DNA: TGTGCGGCGGGGGGAAACTATGGCTACACCTTC
CDR3 protein: CAAGGNYGYTF

D gene: TRBD2
clone size: -
V gene: TRBV18
J gene: TRBJ2-2
CDR3 DNA: TGTGCCAGCTCACCTATAAGTGGACTAGCGGGGCCCCACACCGGGGAGCTGTTTTTT
CDR3 protein: CASSPISGLAGPHTGELFF

D gene: -
clone size: few
V gene: TRBV30
J gene: TRBJ1-2
CDR3 DNA: TGTGCCTGGAGTGTGCTTAGGGGCTATGGCTACACCTTC
CDR3 protein: CAWSVLRGYGYTF

D gene: TRBD1
clone size: -
V gene: TRBV4-2
J gene: TRBJ2-5
CDR3 DNA: TGTGCCAGCAGCCCGACAGGGGGTCAAGAGACCCAGTACTTC
CDR3 protein: CASSPTGGQETQYF